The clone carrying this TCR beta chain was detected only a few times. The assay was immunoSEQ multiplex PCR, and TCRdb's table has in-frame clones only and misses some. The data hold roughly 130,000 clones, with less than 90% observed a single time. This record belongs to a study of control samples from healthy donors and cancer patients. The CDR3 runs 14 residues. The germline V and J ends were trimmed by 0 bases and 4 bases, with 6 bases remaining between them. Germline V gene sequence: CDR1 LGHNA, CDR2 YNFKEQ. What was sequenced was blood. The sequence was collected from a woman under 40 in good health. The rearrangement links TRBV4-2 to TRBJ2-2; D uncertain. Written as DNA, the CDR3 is TGTGCCAGCAGCCAAGATTGGGCCACCGGGGAGCTGTTTTTT. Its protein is CASSQDWATGELFF.